The rows below give T cell receptor beta chains drawn from one sample of a study of blood T cells in healthy people across ages. TCRdb reprocessed the 5' RACE reads with MiXCR, giving one entry per CDR3 protein. The table includes over a million distinct CDR3 sequences, around 43% detected once. Sequenced sample: blood. Source of these receptors: an older woman in good health. The CDR3 runs from the conserved cysteine through the conserved F or W. The order of the fields is D gene, V gene, J gene, clone size, CDR3 length, CDR3 DNA, CDR3 protein. The D gene is left open where the match is weak. Size tells how often a clone was seen (once, few, many) or the class of an expanded clone, and some rows leave it out.

TRBD2,TRBV27,TRBJ2-3,-,14,TGTGCCAGCAGTTTGGTGGTAGCGGGAGATACGCAGTATTTT,CASSLVVAGDTQYF
TRBD2,TRBV9,TRBJ2-2,-,17,TGTGCCAGCAGCGTAGTTGCGGGAGGGCCTTACACCGGGGAGCTGTTTTTT,CASSVVAGGPYTGELFF
-,TRBV6-5,TRBJ2-4,few,16,TGTGCCAGCAGTTACGCCCTAGGACTAGCCAAAAACATTCAGTACTTC,CASSYALGLAKNIQYF
-,TRBV14,TRBJ1-1,-,15,TGTGCCAGCAGCCAGTCGGGGGGGGCGAACACTGAAGCTTTCTTT,CASSQSGGANTEAFF
TRBD1,TRBV29-1,TRBJ2-7,few,11,TGCAGCGTTACAGGGGCCCACGAGCAGTACTTC,CSVTGAHEQYF
-,TRBV9,TRBJ2-4,-,13,TGTGCCAGCAGCGTAGGAAGTATAAACATTCAGTACTTC,CASSVGSINIQYF
-,TRBV27,TRBJ1-2,few,17,TGTGCCAGCAGTTTGGTGGGACTTAACCAGGGGAACTATGGCTACACCTTC,CASSLVGLNQGNYGYTF
TRBD2,TRBV4-2,TRBJ2-5,-,18,TGTGCCGGCAGCCAAAGGGCCGGGATAGCGGGATCTGAGGAGACCCAGTACTTC,CAGSQRAGIAGSEETQYF
TRBD1,TRBV18,TRBJ2-7,few,13,TGTGCCAGCTCACAGGGGGCGTACAATGAGCAGTACTTC,CASSQGAYNEQYF
-,TRBV6-5,TRBJ2-1,-,15,TGTGCCAGCAGTTACGGGAGCGTTTCCTACAATGAGCAGTTCTTC,CASSYGSVSYNEQFF
-,TRBV9,TRBJ2-5,-,14,TGTGCCAGCAGCCCAGGGAGTTACCAAGAGACCCAGTACTTC,CASSPGSYQETQYF
-,TRBV5-5,TRBJ2-1,few,15,TGTGCCAGCAGCACCCGGGACGAACCTTACAATGAGCAGTTCTTC,CASSTRDEPYNEQFF
-,TRBV21-1,TRBJ2-7,-,18,TGTGCCAGCAGCACTCCGGAGGAGACTAGCCCTAGCTCCTACGAGCAGTACTTC,CASSTPEETSPSSYEQYF
-,TRBV2,TRBJ2-7,-,13,TGTGCCAGCCCTAATAAGGACCGCTACGAGCAGTACTTC,CASPNKDRYEQYF
-,TRBV12-3/TRBV12-4,TRBJ1-5,-,15,TGTGCCAGCAGTTCCCCCGGGGGCGGCAATCAGCCCCAGCATTTT,CASSSPGGGNQPQHF
TRBD2,TRBV11-2,TRBJ2-3,-,16,TGTGCCAGCAGCTTCAAATGGTCTAGCGGGAGAGATACGCAGTATTTT,CASSFKWSSGRDTQYF
TRBD2,TRBV20-1,TRBJ2-7,once,16,TGCAGTGCTAGAGCGACGGCTAGCGGGATTCCCCACGAGCAGTACTTC,CSARATASGIPHEQYF
TRBD1,TRBV5-1,TRBJ2-7,-,15,TGCGCCAGCAGCTTTAACAGGGGGTCCAACTACGAGCAGTACTTC,CASSFNRGSNYEQYF
TRBD2,TRBV28,TRBJ2-5,-,15,TGTGCCAGCAGCCTGGGGGGGATGAGACAAGAGACCCAGTACTTC,CASSLGGMRQETQYF
-,TRBV7-3,TRBJ2-6,-,16,TGTGCCAGCAGCTATTCAGGGGACTCTGGGGCCAACGTCCTGACTTTC,CASSYSGDSGANVLTF
-,TRBV6-5,TRBJ1-1,-,12,TGTGCCAGCAGGCGGGACAAAGGTGAAGCTTTCTTT,CASRRDKGEAFF
TRBD2,TRBV20-1,TRBJ2-2,-,15,TGCAGTGCTAGAGATCGAGCGGGAGGAACCGGGGAGCTGTTTTTT,CSARDRAGGTGELFF
-,TRBV5-6,TRBJ2-7,few,15,TGTGCCAGCAGTATACCGGGACTGTCCTCGTACGAGCAGTACTTC,CASSIPGLSSYEQYF
TRBD2,TRBV4-2,TRBJ2-1,-,17,TGTGCCAGCAGCCAAGGTACCGGGACTAGCGGGTTTTATGAGCAGTTCTTC,CASSQGTGTSGFYEQFF
-,TRBV29-1,TRBJ1-1,-,15,TGCAGCGTTGTCCACACGGGCAGCTATAACACTGAAGCTTTCTTT,CSVVHTGSYNTEAFF